This T cell receptor (beta chain) was recovered during a study of shared clonotypes between healthy human individuals. Study at large: Each donor's CD4 naive and CD4 memory cells filled three plates apiece, CD8 naive two, and CD8 memory one.

The V and J ends lost 7 bases and 5 bases, in that order; junction bases with no gene match: 13. This CDR3 spans 16 amino acids. Germline lookup yields CDR1 SGHTA and CDR2 FQGTGA. About this clone itself: The antigen is not known.

Findings and limits, study-wide: The represented genetic and exposure-history diversity was limited by the small number of donors. The generation probabilities recorded for non-shared clonotypes fell below those of clonotypes shared by all four donors.

Some clones are missing from TCRdb's copy, which holds only in-frame ones; the method was immunoSEQ multiplex PCR. The table includes about 110,000 clones, around two thirds detected once. This rearrangement joins TRBV7-3 to TRBJ2-2; 7 bases map to TRBD2. Input material: memory CD8+ T cells sorted from blood. Subset denoted: CD45RO+ cells pooled with CCR7-negative TemRA cells. This clonotype was sampled from a woman aged 25 to 39 in good health. CDR3 bases: TGTGCCAGCACCACGTTGGGAGCGGGGATTACCGGGGAGCTGTTTTTT. Amino acids: CASTTLGAGITGELFF.